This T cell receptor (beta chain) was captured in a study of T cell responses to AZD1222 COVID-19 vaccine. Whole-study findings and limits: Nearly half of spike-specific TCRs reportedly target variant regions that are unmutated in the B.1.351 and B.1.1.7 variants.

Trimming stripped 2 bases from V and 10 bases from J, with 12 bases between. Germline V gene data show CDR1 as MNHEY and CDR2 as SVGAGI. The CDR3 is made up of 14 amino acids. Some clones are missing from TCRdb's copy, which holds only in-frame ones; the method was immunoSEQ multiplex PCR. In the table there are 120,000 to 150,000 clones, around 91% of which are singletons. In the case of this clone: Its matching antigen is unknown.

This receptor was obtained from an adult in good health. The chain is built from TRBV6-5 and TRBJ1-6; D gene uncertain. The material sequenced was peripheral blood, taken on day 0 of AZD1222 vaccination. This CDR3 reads CASSYLTHKSPLHF. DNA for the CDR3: TGTGCCAGCAGTTACCTAACACACAAGTCACCCCTCCACTTT.